One sample yielded the 3 T cell receptor beta chains listed below, sequenced in a study of glioma-infiltrating T cells after dendritic cell vaccination. Indicated time point: after dendritic cell vaccination, including at tumor progression/relapse. Sequencing used immunoSEQ multiplex PCR; TCRdb keeps in-frame clones, though not all of them. The sample records about 65,000 clones, more than 75% being singletons. The sample in question was blood, obtained after dendritic cell vaccination. These TCRs come from a human donor with glioblastoma.

This sequence joins TRBV7-2 and TRBJ2-7; 14 nucleotides line up with TRBD2. From germline, CDR1 is SGHTA and CDR2 FQGNSA. V trimming: 2 bases; J trimming: 6 bases; junction bases outside the gene matches: 6. This CDR3 has 16 amino acids. The CDR3 reads CASSLRTSGGNVEQYF. The CDR3 DNA sequence: TGTGCCAGCAGCTTAAGGACTAGCGGGGGGAATGTCGAGCAGTACTTC.

The CDR3 region is CASSEIHERYF. CDR3 nucleotides: TGTGCCAGCAGTGAAATCCACGAGCGTTACTTC. The J gene is TRBJ2-7, the V gene TRBV6-1; D is ambiguous. The CDR3 has 11 residues. V lost 2 bases and J 13 bases, leaving 12 bases between the germline ends. Per germline, CDR1 MNHNS and CDR2 SASEGT.

The V call is TRBV28, the J call TRBJ1-3; TRBD1 matches at 12 bases. The CDR3 runs 19 residues. V trimming: 7 bases; J trimming: 4 bases; junction bases outside the gene matches: 17. Germline CDR1 and CDR2: MDHEN and SYDVKM. Written as DNA, the CDR3 is TGTGCCAGCAACCCCCTCCCGGGGACAGGGGGCCCGGGAGGAAACACCATATATTTT. This codes for CASNPLPGTGGPGGNTIYF.